This T cell receptor (beta chain) stems from a study of OX40 agonist ivuxolimab in advanced cancers. Study-level background: Patients receiving dose escalation had hepatocellular carcinoma, melanoma, renal cell or head and neck cancer.

The CDR3 contains 13 residues. V dropped 7 bases and J dropped 5 bases, with 11 bases sitting between them. Germline assignment: CDR1 MNHEY and CDR2 SMNVEV (reference sequence). TCRdb's copy holds only in-frame clones and misses some; the assay was immunoSEQ multiplex PCR. This sample has about 94,000 clones, with 80% to 90% found just once. This clonotype originated in an adult with an advanced solid tumor such as melanoma, head and neck, liver or kidney cancer. Sequenced material: CD4+ or CD8+ T cells sorted from blood, taken in a trial of the OX40 agonist ivuxolimab. This chain links TRBV27 with TRBJ2-2, with D unclear. This CDR3 is CASNMVGTGELFF. CDR3 DNA: TGTGCCAGCAATATGGTTGGGACCGGGGAGCTGTTTTTT.